This T cell receptor (beta chain) was captured in a study of cytomegalovirus exposure and HLA in healthy donors. PCR involved 60 Vbeta and 13 Jbeta primers. Assay: immunoSEQ multiplex PCR; the TCRdb copy retains only in-frame clones and omits some. The sample lists some 180,000 clones, over 80% occurring once. V gave up 5 bases and J gave up 1 base, with 11 bases separating them. CDR3 length: 14 residues. The germline CDR1 and CDR2 sequences are SGHRS and YFSETQ. This clone has just a few counts. Other DNA sequences in the sample encode the same CDR3. The rearrangement uses TRBV5-1 and TRBJ2-3, with D tentatively TRBD2 (5 bases). The sequence derives from a girl aged 10-17 years in good health and CMV-seropositive. Sequenced material: PBMCs. CDR3 DNA: TGCGCCAGCAGTGGTGGAGCGGGCACAGATACGCAGTATTTT. Protein product: CASSGGAGTDTQYF. Full variable domain (remainder filled in from reference TRBV5-1 and TRBJ2-3): KAGVTQTPRYLIKTRGQQVTLSCSPISGHRSVSWYQQTPGQGLQFLFEYFSETQRNKGNFPGRFSGRQFSNSRSEMNVSTLELGDSALYLCASSGGAGTDTQYFGPGTRLTVL.